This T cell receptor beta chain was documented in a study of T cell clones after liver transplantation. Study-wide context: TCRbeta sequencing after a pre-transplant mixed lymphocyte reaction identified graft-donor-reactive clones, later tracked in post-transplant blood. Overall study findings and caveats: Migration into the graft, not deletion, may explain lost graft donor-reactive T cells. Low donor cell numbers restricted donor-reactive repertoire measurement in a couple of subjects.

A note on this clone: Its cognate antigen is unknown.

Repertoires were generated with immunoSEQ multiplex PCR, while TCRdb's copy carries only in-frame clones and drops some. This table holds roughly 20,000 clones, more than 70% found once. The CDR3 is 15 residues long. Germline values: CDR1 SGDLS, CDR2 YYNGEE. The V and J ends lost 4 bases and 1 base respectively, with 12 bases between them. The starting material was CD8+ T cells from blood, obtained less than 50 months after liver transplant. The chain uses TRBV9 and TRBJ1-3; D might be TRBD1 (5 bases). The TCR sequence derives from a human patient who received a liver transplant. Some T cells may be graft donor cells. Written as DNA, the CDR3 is TGTGCCAGCAGCTCTCGGGACTATTCTGGAAACACCATATATTTT. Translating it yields CASSSRDYSGNTIYF.